One sample yielded the 13 T cell receptor beta chains listed below, sequenced in a study of T cell responses to AZD1222 COVID-19 vaccine. Using immunoSEQ multiplex PCR, the repertoire was profiled, and TCRdb retains in-frame clones only, with some absent. The sample holds tens of thousands of clones, 70% to 90% seen once. The sequencing used peripheral blood, collected 28 days after the second AZD1222 dose. The receptors come from an adult who received the AZD1222 COVID-19 vaccine.

The rearrangement links TRBV4-2 to TRBJ2-5, with D unresolved. Germline CDR1 and CDR2: LGHNA and YNFKEQ. Trimming removed 6 bases from V and 2 bases from J, with 10 bases in between. The CDR3 extends over 13 amino acids. Here the CDR3 DNA reads TGTGCCAGCAGTCAGGCCCCACAAGAGACCCAGTACTTC. Translated: CASSQAPQETQYF.

The rearrangement uses TRBV7-8 and TRBJ2-5, with 11 nucleotides matching TRBD2. The tail of the sequence fits TRBJ2-7 better, so the J call may be wrong. The CDR3 spans 14 residues. Per the germline V gene, CDR1 is SGHVS and CDR2 is FQNEAQ. The DNA for the CDR3 is TGTGCCAGCAGCACTAGCGGGGGAGCCTACGAGCAGTACTTC. Translated: CASSTSGGAYEQYF.

V usage is TRBV6-5 and J usage is TRBJ2-7; D gene unclear. Per germline, CDR1 MNHEY and CDR2 SVGAGI. Between the trimmed V and J ends, which lost 6 bases and 3 bases, there was a span of 18 bases. The CDR3 is 15 amino acids. CDR3 protein: CASSPIFGPDYEQYF. CDR3 DNA: TGTGCCAGCAGCCCAATATTCGGGCCAGACTACGAGCAGTACTTC.

V is TRBV5-1 and J is TRBJ1-2; 9 nucleotides line up with TRBD1. This CDR3 is 14 amino acids long. The J segment lost 4 bases and the V segment lost 1 base, leaving 2 bases of the junction unmatched. Germline assignment: CDR1 SGHRS and CDR2 YFSETQ. The CDR3 DNA follows: TGCGCCAGCAGCTTGTTGGGACAGGGCTATGGCTACACCTTC. The encoded protein is CASSLLGQGYGYTF.

The CDR3 DNA sequence: TGTGCCAGTAGTATAGTCACGAACACTGAAGCTTTCTTT. Its protein product is CASSIVTNTEAFF. This sequence joins TRBV19 and TRBJ1-1, with D unresolved. This CDR3 spans 13 amino acids. Between the trimmed V and J ends, which lost 1 base and 1 base, there was a span of 4 bases. The germline V gene has CDR1 LNHDA and CDR2 SQIVND (reference sequence).

This clone was recorded once. The chain recombines TRBV10-2 with TRBJ2-7; TRBD2 might be the D (5 bases). The CDR3 is 13 amino acids. The V end was cut by 0 bases, the J end by 5 bases, with 8 bases between. From germline, CDR1 is WSHSY and CDR2 SAAADI. The CDR3 sequence: CASSESGDHEQYF. The CDR3 region has the DNA TGCGCCAGCAGTGAGTCGGGAGACCACGAGCAGTACTTC.

About this clone: Other DNA sequences within the sample encode an identical CDR3. The gene calls are TRBV3-1 (or the pseudogene TRBV3-2) and TRBJ2-2, with D tentatively TRBD1 (5 bases). The CDR3 is made up of 13 amino acids. Germline V gene data show CDR1 as LGHDT and CDR2 as YNNKEL (reference sequence). V was clipped by 4 bases and J by 7 bases, with 10 bases between them. The CDR3 coding sequence is TGTGCCAGCAGCCCTGGCAGGGTCGGGGAGCTGTTTTTT. It codes for CASSPGRVGELFF.

This clone was observed a few times. The chain recombines TRBV3-1 (or the pseudogene TRBV3-2) with TRBJ1-3, with 9 bases aligning to TRBD1. Germline CDR1 LGHDT, CDR2 YNNKEL (reference sequence). Trimming cost V 3 bases and J 3 bases; bases outside gene matches: 3. The CDR3 sequence is 15 residues long. CDR3 coding DNA: TGTGCCAGCAGCCAGGGACAGGGACATGGAAACACCATATATTTT. Residues: CASSQGQGHGNTIYF.

This chain links TRBV18 with TRBJ2-2, with TRBD1 identical over 9 bases. The trim removed 2 bases at V and 0 bases at J, leaving 7 bases unmatched. CDR1 is KGHSH and CDR2 is LQKENI in the germline V gene. CDR3 length: 18 amino acids. CDR3 in amino acids: CASSPGTGLFANTGELFF. The DNA of the CDR3 is TGTGCCAGCTCACCAGGGACAGGGCTTTTCGCGAACACCGGGGAGCTGTTTTTT.

The chain has TRBV18 and TRBJ2-6; the D is unclear. From germline, CDR1 is KGHSH and CDR2 LQKENI. CDR3 length equals 16 residues. V was clipped by 1 base and J by 0 bases, with 7 bases between them. CDR3 in amino acids: CASSPLISSGANVLTF. The CDR3 nucleotides read TGTGCCAGCTCACCACTTATCAGCTCTGGGGCCAACGTCCTGACTTTC.

This clone appeared a few times. V usage is TRBV18 and J usage is TRBJ1-3; 7 bases fit TRBD1. The CDR3 is 15 amino acids. V shed 3 bases, J shed 3 bases, and the junction held 5 bases outside the gene matches. Germline CDR1 reads KGHSH; CDR2 reads LQKENI. The CDR3 DNA reads TGTGCCAGCTCACCGACAGGGTTTTTTGGAAACACCATATATTTT. Encoded protein: CASSPTGFFGNTIYF.

The chain couples TRBV27 to TRBJ1-5; D is possibly TRBD1 (6 bases). The CDR3 is 17 amino acids. V was cut by 2 bases and J by 2 bases, with 16 bases left in between. CDR1 and CDR2 (germline): MNHEY, SMNVEV (reference sequence). As DNA, the CDR3 is TGTGCCAGCAGTTTAATTGCAGGGGACCTAGGCAATCAGCCCCAGCATTTT. Protein sequence: CASSLIAGDLGNQPQHF.

The chain uses TRBV19 and TRBJ1-4; weak D call: TRBD1 (5 bases). Trimming took off 5 bases at V and 0 bases at J, with 13 bases between the two ends. The CDR3 is 16 amino acids. The germline CDR1 and CDR2 sequences are LNHDA and SQIVND (reference sequence). CDR3 region: CASSRQGLATNEKLFF. CDR3 coding DNA: TGTGCCAGTAGTCGGCAGGGTCTTGCAACTAATGAAAAACTGTTTTTT.